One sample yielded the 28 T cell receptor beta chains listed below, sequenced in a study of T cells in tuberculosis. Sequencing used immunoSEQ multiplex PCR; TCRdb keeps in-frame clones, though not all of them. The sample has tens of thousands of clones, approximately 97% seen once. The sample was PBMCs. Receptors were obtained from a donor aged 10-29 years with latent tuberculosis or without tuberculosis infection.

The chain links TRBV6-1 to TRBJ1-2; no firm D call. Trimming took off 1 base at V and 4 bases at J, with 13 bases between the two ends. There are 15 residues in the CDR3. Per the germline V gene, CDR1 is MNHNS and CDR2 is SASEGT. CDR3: CASSEGPSAAYGYTF. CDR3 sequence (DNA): TGTGCCAGCAGTGAAGGTCCCAGTGCCGCCTATGGCTACACCTTC.

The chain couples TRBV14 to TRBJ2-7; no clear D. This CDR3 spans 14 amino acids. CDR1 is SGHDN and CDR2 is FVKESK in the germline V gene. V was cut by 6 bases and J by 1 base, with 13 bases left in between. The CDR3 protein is CASRSSDDSYEQYF. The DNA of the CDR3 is TGTGCCAGCAGGAGTTCTGATGATTCCTACGAGCAGTACTTC.

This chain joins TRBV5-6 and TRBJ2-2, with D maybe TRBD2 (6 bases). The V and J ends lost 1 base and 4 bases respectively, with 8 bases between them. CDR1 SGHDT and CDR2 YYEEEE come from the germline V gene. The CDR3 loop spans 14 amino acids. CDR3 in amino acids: CASSLTGGTGELFF. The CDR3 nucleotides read TGTGCCAGCAGCTTGACCGGGGGCACCGGGGAGCTGTTTTTT.

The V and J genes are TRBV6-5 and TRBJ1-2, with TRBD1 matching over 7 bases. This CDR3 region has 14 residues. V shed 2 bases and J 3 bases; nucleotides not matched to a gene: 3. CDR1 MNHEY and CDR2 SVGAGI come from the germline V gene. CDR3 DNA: TGTGCCAGCAGTTACGGTGACAGGGACTATGGCTACACCTTC. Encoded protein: CASSYGDRDYGYTF.

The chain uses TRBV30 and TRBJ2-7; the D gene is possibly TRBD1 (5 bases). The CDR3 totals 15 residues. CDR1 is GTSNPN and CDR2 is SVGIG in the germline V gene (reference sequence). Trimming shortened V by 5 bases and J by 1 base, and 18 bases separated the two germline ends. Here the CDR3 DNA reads TGTGCCTGGGGAGTAGGACATCCCAATTCCTACGAGCAGTACTTC. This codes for CAWGVGHPNSYEQYF.

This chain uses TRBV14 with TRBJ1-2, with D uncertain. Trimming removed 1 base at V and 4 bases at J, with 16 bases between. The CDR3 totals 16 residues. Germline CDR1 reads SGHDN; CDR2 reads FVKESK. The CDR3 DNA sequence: TGTGCCAGCAGCCAAGTTGGCCGGGAGCTTAGCTATGGCTACACCTTC. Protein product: CASSQVGRELSYGYTF.

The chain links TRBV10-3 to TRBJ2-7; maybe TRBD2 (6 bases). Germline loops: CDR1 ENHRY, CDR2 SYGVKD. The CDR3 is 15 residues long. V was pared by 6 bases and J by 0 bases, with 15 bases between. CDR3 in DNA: TGTGCCATCAGAGAAAGCGGGTCTTACTCCTACGAGCAGTACTTC. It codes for CAIRESGSYSYEQYF.

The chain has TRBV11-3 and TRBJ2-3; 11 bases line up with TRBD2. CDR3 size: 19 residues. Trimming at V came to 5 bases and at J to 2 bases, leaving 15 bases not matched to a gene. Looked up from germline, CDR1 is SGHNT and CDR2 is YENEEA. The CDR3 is CASSHPRGLAGFFTDTQYF. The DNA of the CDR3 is TGTGCCAGCAGCCACCCCCGAGGACTAGCGGGCTTCTTCACAGATACGCAGTATTTT. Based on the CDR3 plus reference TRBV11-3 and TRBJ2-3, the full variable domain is EAGVVQSPRYKIIEKKQPVAFWCNPISGHNTLYWYLQNLGQGPELLIRYENEEAVDDSQLPKDRFSAERLKGVDSTLKIQPAELGDSAVYLCASSHPRGLAGFFTDTQYFGPGTRLTVL.

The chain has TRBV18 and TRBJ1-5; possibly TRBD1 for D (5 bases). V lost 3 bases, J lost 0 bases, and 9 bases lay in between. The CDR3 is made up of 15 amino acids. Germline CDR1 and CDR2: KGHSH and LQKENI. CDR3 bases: TGTGCCAGCTCACCTACAGGAGCTAGCAATCAGCCCCAGCATTTT. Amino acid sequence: CASSPTGASNQPQHF.

The CDR3: CASSHRVYDYGYTF. The CDR3 DNA sequence: TGCGCCAGCAGCCACCGAGTCTATGACTATGGCTACACCTTC. The J gene is TRBJ1-2, the V gene TRBV4-3; no clear D gene. CDR1 and CDR2 (germline): LGHNA, YSLEER. CDR3 length: 14 residues. The V end was cut by 3 bases, the J end by 3 bases, with 11 bases between.

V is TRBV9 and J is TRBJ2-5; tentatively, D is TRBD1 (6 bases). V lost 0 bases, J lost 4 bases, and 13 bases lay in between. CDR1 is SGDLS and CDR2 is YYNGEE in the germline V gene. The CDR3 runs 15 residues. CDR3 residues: CASSVGGGVRETQYF. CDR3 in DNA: TGTGCCAGCAGCGTAGGAGGGGGTGTTCGAGAGACCCAGTACTTC.

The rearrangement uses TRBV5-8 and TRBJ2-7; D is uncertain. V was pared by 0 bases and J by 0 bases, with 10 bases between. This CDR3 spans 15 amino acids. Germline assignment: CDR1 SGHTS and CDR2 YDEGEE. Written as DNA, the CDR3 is TGTGCCAGCAGCTTGGACGAGGCAGTCTCCTACGAGCAGTACTTC. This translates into CASSLDEAVSYEQYF.

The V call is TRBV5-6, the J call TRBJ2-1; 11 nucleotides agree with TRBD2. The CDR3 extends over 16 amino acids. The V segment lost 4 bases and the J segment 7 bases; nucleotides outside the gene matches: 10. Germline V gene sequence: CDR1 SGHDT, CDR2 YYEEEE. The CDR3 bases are TGTGCCAGCAGCGATCTAGCGGGGGGCCTACCGAATGAGCAGTTCTTC. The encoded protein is CASSDLAGGLPNEQFF.

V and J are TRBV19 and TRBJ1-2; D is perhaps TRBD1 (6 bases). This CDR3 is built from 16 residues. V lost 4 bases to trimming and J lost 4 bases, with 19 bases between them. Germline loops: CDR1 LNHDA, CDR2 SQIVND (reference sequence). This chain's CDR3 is CASSRGGRARGYGYTF. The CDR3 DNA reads TGTGCCAGTAGTAGGGGGGGCAGGGCAAGAGGCTATGGCTACACCTTC.

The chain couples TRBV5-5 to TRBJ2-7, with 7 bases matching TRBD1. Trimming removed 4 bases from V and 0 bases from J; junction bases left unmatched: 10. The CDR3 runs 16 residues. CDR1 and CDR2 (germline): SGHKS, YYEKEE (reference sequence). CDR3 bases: TGTGCCAGCAGCCGTACCGGGACAGCCCTCTCCTACGAGCAGTACTTC. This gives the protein CASSRTGTALSYEQYF.

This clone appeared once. For the CDR3, the DNA is TGTGCCAGCAGCGGCCTAGACAGGGGCGGGGAGACCCAGTACTTC. Amino acids: CASSGLDRGGETQYF. This chain joins TRBV2 and TRBJ2-5; the match to TRBD1 covers 8 bases. The germline CDR1 and CDR2 sequences are SNHLY and FYNNEI. V was pared by 6 bases and J by 5 bases, with 11 bases of the junction left unmatched. The length of the CDR3 is 15 residues.

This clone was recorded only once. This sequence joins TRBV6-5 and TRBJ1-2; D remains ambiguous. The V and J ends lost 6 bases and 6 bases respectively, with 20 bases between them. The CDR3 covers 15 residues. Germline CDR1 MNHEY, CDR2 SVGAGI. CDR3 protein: CASSPLTTDENGYTF. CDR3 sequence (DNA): TGTGCCAGCAGCCCTCTGACAACGGATGAAAATGGCTACACCTTC.

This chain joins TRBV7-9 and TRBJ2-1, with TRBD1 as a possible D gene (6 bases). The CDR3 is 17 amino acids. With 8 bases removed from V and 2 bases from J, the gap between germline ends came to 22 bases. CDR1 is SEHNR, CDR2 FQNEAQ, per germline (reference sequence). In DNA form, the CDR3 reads TGTGCCAGCCGGGGTTACGAAGGACAGCCAACCTACAATGAGCAGTTCTTC. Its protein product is CASRGYEGQPTYNEQFF.

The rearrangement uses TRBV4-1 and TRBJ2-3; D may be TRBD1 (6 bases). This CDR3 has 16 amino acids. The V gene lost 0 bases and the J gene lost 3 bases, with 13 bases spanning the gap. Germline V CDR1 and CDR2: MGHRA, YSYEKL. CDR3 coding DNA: TGCGCCAGCAGCCAAGATACAGGGCGATTAACAGATACGCAGTATTTT. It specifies CASSQDTGRLTDTQYF.

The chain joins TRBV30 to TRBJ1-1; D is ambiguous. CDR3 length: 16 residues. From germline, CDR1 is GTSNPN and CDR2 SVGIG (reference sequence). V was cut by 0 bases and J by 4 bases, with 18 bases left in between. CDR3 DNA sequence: TGTGCCTGGAGTGTTAGGTATCGAGGGATCGGCACTGAAGCTTTCTTT. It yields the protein CAWSVRYRGIGTEAFF.

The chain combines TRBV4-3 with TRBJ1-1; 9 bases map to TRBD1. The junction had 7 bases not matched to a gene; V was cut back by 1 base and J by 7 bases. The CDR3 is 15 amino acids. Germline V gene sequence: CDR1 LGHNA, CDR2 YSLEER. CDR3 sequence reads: CASSQGPTGGGEAFF. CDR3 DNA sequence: TGCGCCAGCAGCCAAGGGCCGACAGGGGGAGGTGAAGCTTTCTTT.

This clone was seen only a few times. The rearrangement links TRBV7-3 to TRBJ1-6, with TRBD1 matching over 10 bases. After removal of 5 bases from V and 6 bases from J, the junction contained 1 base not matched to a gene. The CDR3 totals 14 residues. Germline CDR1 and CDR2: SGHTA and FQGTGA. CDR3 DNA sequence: TGTGCCAGCAGCCGGACAGGGGGTAATTCACCCCTCCACTTT. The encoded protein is CASSRTGGNSPLHF.

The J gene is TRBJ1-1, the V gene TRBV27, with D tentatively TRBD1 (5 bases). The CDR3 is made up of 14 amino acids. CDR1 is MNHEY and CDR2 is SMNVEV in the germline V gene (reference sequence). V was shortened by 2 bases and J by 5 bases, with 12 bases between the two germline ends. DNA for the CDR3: TGTGCCAGCAGTTTACGGGCAGGGATGACTGAAGCTTTCTTT. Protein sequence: CASSLRAGMTEAFF.

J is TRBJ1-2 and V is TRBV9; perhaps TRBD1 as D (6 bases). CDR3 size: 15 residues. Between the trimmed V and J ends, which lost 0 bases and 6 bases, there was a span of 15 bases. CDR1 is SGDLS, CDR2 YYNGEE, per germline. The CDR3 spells CASSVGNRARDGYTF. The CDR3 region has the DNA TGTGCCAGCAGCGTAGGGAACAGGGCTAGGGATGGCTACACCTTC.

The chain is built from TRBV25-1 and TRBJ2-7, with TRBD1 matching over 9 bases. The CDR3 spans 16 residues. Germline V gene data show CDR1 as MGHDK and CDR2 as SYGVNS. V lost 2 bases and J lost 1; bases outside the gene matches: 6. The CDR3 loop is CASSEGTGWSSYEQYF. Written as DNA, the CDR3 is TGTGCCAGCAGTGAAGGGACAGGGTGGTCTTCCTACGAGCAGTACTTC.

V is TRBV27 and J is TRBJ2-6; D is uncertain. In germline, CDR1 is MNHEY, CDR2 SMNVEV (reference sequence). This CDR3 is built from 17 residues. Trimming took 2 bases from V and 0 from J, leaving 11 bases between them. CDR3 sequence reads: CASSLSRRSSGANVLTF. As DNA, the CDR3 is TGTGCCAGCAGTTTAAGTCGGCGGAGCTCTGGGGCCAACGTCCTGACTTTC.

Here the CDR3 reads CASSQVEYGGRRGTDTQYF. The CDR3 DNA reads as TGCGCCAGCAGCCAAGTCGAATACGGGGGACGTAGGGGCACAGATACGCAGTATTTT. The chain joins TRBV4-1 to TRBJ2-3, with D perhaps TRBD2 (6 bases). V was cut by 1 base and J by 1 base, with 21 bases left in between. This CDR3 is 19 amino acids long. Germline V gene sequence: CDR1 MGHRA, CDR2 YSYEKL.

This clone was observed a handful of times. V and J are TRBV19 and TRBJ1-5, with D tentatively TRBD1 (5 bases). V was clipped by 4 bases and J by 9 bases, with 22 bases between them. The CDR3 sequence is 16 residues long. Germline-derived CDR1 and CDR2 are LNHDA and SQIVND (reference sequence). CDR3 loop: CASSKDFGGLSRPQHF. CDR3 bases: TGTGCCAGTAGTAAGGATTTCGGGGGTTTGTCAAGGCCCCAGCATTTT.